The 10 T cell receptor beta chains below were found in one sample sequenced in a study of control samples from healthy donors and cancer patients. The method was immunoSEQ multiplex PCR; TCRdb's version includes in-frame clones alone and lacks a portion of them. The sample shows some 130,000 clones, roughly 91% of them seen only once. The sequenced material came from PBMCs. These receptors came from a man aged 50 to 59 with head and neck cancer.

The genes are TRBV2 and TRBJ1-2; D might be TRBD1 (5 bases). The CDR3 contains 13 residues. Trimming removed 11 bases at V and 1 base at J, with 14 bases between. Looked up from germline, CDR1 is SNHLY and CDR2 is FYNNEI. The DNA of the CDR3 is TGTGCCGGTGGGCTCCAGGGTAACTATGGCTACACCTTC. This encodes CAGGLQGNYGYTF.

As to this clone: A junction end diverges from the germline sequence, so it may reflect a read error. This sequence joins TRBV5-1 and TRBJ2-6; 7 positions match TRBD1. This CDR3 contains 17 residues. Looked up from germline, CDR1 is SGHRS and CDR2 is YFSETQ. The CDR3 nucleotides are TGCGCCAGCGGCTTGGGACAGTTAGACTCTGGGGCCAACGTCCTGACTTTC. Its translation: CASGLGQLDSGANVLTF.

The genes are TRBV3-1 (or the pseudogene TRBV3-2) and TRBJ2-1; D is perhaps TRBD2 (5 bases). The V end lost 2 bases, the J end lost 5 bases, and 13 bases lay between the germline ends. The V gene's germline CDR1 is LGHDT and CDR2 YNNKEL (reference sequence). The CDR3 covers 15 residues. The CDR3 protein is CASSQFRVRDNEQFF. CDR3 nucleotides: TGTGCCAGCAGCCAATTCCGGGTGAGGGACAATGAGCAGTTCTTC.

CDR3 in amino acids: CASSLGGQGFYEQYF. CDR3 bases: TGTGCCAGCAGCTTGGGCGGACAGGGTTTTTACGAGCAGTACTTC. This chain joins TRBV7-6 and TRBJ2-7, with 8 bases identical to TRBD1. The germline V gene has CDR1 SGHVS and CDR2 FNYEAQ. J lost 4 bases, V lost 3 bases, and 8 bases had no gene match. This CDR3 has 15 residues.

This clone was seen once. V is TRBV6-2 or TRBV6-3 and J is TRBJ1-2, with D perhaps matching TRBD1 (6 bases). Germline V gives CDR1 MNHEY, CDR2 SVGEGT. The CDR3 has 15 residues. V was shortened by 0 bases and J by 4 bases, with 12 bases between the two germline ends. The CDR3 here is CASSYSSQGTYGYTF. Here the CDR3 DNA reads TGTGCCAGCAGTTACTCCTCACAGGGTACCTATGGCTACACCTTC.

The CDR3 here is CASSHNRGAGYEQYF. DNA of the CDR3: TGTGCCAGCAGCCACAACAGGGGCGCGGGTTACGAGCAGTACTTC. V is TRBV4-2 and J is TRBJ2-7; TRBD1 agrees at 7 bases. The germline CDR1 and CDR2 sequences are LGHNA and YNFKEQ. With 3 bases clipped from V and 4 bases from J, the junction kept 9 bases outside the gene matches. CDR3 length: 15 residues.

This clone was observed once. This chain links TRBV7-8 with TRBJ1-5; no definite D call. V gave up 2 bases and J gave up 2 bases, with 16 bases separating them. Looked up from germline, CDR1 is SGHVS and CDR2 is FQNEAQ. This CDR3 has 17 residues. The DNA of the CDR3 is TGTGCCAGCAGCTTATTTCCTACGATAGGAGGCAATCAGCCCCAGCATTTT. Its protein product is CASSLFPTIGGNQPQHF.

This clone was found once. In DNA, the CDR3 is TGTGCCAGCAGGGGTAACAGGGCCGGCGGGGGGGAAGCTTTCTTT. It is translated as CASRGNRAGGGEAFF. V gene TRBV6-5 combines with J gene TRBJ1-1; TRBD1 is a possible D gene (6 bases). Trimming took off 6 bases at V and 8 bases at J, with 22 bases between the two ends. The CDR3 consists of 15 residues. Germline CDR1 reads MNHEY; CDR2 reads SVGAGI.

This chain uses TRBV30 with TRBJ2-5, with D perhaps TRBD1 (8 bases). This CDR3 has 16 residues. The ends were cut back, 2 bases at V and 5 bases at J, with 21 bases in the middle. Germline-derived CDR1 and CDR2 are GTSNPN and SVGIG (reference sequence). Here the CDR3 DNA reads TGTGCCTGGAGTTGGGGGGGGCAGGGGGCTTTGGAGACCCAGTACTTC. This sequence encodes CAWSWGGQGALETQYF. The full variable domain, completed using reference TRBV30 and TRBJ2-5, is SQTIHQWPATLVQPVGSPLSLECTVEGTSNPNLYWYRQAAGRGLQLLFYSVGIGQISSEVPQNLSASRPQDRQFILSSKKLLLSDSGFYLCAWSWGGQGALETQYFGPGTRLLVL.

The chain recombines TRBV20-1 with TRBJ1-1, with D unresolved. Germline CDR1 reads DFQATT; CDR2 reads SNEGSKA (reference sequence). V was shortened by 0 bases and J by 8 bases, with 7 bases between the two germline ends. The CDR3 covers 11 residues. The CDR3 coding sequence is TGCAGTGCTAGAGATAGGGTGGAAGCTTTCTTT. This gives the protein CSARDRVEAFF.